This TCR beta chain was profiled in a study of OX40 agonist ivuxolimab in advanced cancers. The overall study: The mean age was approximately 56 years, ranging from about 20 to 90, with more than 70% of participants male. Study-wide results and caveats: Which antigen the expanded peripheral T cells recognized is unknown.

Using immunoSEQ multiplex PCR, the repertoire was profiled, and TCRdb retains in-frame clones only, with some absent. The sample lists roughly 62,000 clones, around 86% occurring once. Comments on this clone: Its specificity is unknown.

After removal of 2 bases from V and 9 bases from J, the junction contained 12 bases not matched to a gene. The CDR3 covers 15 residues. Germline CDR1 SEHNR, CDR2 FQNEAQ (reference sequence). J is TRBJ2-5 and V is TRBV7-9; TRBD2 aligns across 7 bases. The sequence was obtained from an adult with an advanced solid tumor such as melanoma, head and neck, liver or kidney cancer. The input for sequencing was CD4+ or CD8+ T cells sorted from blood, taken in a trial of the OX40 agonist ivuxolimab. The CDR3 spells CASSLTSAHGVAQYF. The DNA for the CDR3 is TGTGCCAGCAGCTTAACTAGCGCCCACGGGGTGGCCCAGTACTTC.